This TCR beta chain was sequenced in a study of CD8 T cells in Susac syndrome. V gave up 0 bases and J gave up 3 bases; unmatched junction bases: 7. The CDR3 runs to 17 residues. Per the germline V gene, CDR1 is MGHRA and CDR2 is YSYEKL. A quantity of about 0.45 to 1 ug RNA underwent reverse transcription using random hexamers. TCRdb reprocessed the immunoSEQ multiplex PCR reads via MiXCR and lists one record per CDR3 protein. The table includes around 80,000 distinct CDR3 sequences, approximately 96% detected once. The chain uses TRBV4-1 and TRBJ2-7; TRBD1 agrees at 11 bases. The TCR comes from a human donor with Susac syndrome. Sequenced material: CD8+ T cells from PBMCs. DNA of the CDR3: TGCGCCAGCAGCCAAGATCTGGGACAGGGGGGAGACTACGAGCAGTACTTC. Protein sequence: CASSQDLGQGGDYEQYF.